The source of this T cell receptor beta chain is a study of blood T cell repertoires in COVID-19. For the study at large: Donors in the United States, Italy and Spain gave samples during acute or convalescent COVID-19. Sources were T cells, B-cell-depleted T cells, or PBMCs; the material itself was cDNA or gDNA.

In the authors' methods: Amplification with reference gene primers provided the estimates of nucleated cell counts. Produced via immunoSEQ multiplex PCR; TCRdb's table is partial and in-frame only. V and J calls and clone size come straight from that table; D and trimming were deduced from the DNA. This repertoire shows roughly 39,000 clones, 75% to 90% found once; its top ten account for roughly a tenth. This clone was picked up one time. The CDR3 covers 15 residues. V was trimmed by 0 bases and J by 1 base, leaving 9 bases between them. Germline-derived CDR1 and CDR2 are SGHAT and FQNNGV. The J gene is TRBJ1-2, the V gene TRBV11-2, with unresolved D. This clonotype originated in an elderly woman with active COVID-19. Sequences were obtained from peripheral blood. The CDR3 loop reads CASSLEWGDNYGYTF. DNA of the CDR3: TGTGCCAGCAGCTTAGAGTGGGGAGATAACTATGGCTACACCTTC.